The 11 T cell receptor beta chains below come from one sample, sequenced in a study of human T cells and chemical hapten exposure. The sample's time point: patch test 1, 2 weeks after DPC sensitization. Treatment of the sample: therapeutic diphenylcyclopropenone sensitization with weekly scalp DPC. Unfractionated whole blood was the source from which total RNA was extracted. TCRdb processed the RACE reads anew with MiXCR; each CDR3 protein has one entry. The sample lists 40,000 to 50,000 distinct CDR3 sequences, over 3.5% seen once, with around 26% in the top ten. Sequenced here: whole blood, sampled in connection with sensitization to the hapten diphenylcyclopropenone (DPC). The receptors were sampled from a man between 45 and 60 years old with alopecia areata. Some clones in this sample may be carry-over from other donors' samples.

This clonotype was counted many times. V usage is TRBV27 and J usage is TRBJ1-1; D not certain. Germline loops: CDR1 MNHEY, CDR2 SMNVEV (reference sequence). V was pared by 5 bases and J by 8 bases, with 15 bases between. This CDR3 region has 13 residues. The chain's CDR3 is CASSPRTAGEAFF. Written as DNA, the CDR3 is TGTGCCAGCAGTCCACGGACGGCGGGGGAAGCTTTCTTT.

There are many counts of this clonotype. The V gene is TRBV6-1, the J gene TRBJ1-5; D unclear. Per germline, CDR1 MNHNS and CDR2 SASEGT. V shed 4 bases and J shed 5 bases, with 21 bases lying between them. This CDR3 has 17 residues. CDR3 region: CASSVPFGGAWDQPQHF. In DNA, the CDR3 is TGTGCCAGCAGTGTTCCTTTCGGAGGCGCCTGGGATCAGCCCCAGCATTTT.

This clonotype was seen repeatedly, ten times or more. The chain uses TRBV21-1 and TRBJ1-1. TRBV21-1 is a pseudogene locus. The CDR3 is made up of 15 amino acids. CDR3 in amino acids: CASSNGLPMNTEAFF. The CDR3 DNA reads TGTGCCAGCAGCAACGGGCTACCCATGAACACTGAAGCTTTCTTT.

This clonotype occurred many times. This chain connects TRBV3-1 to TRBJ2-7; 11 bases are shared with TRBD2. CDR3 length equals 18 residues. Looked up from germline, CDR1 is LGHDT and CDR2 is YNNKEL (reference sequence). V lost 4 bases and J lost 6; bases outside the gene matches: 17. The CDR3 sequence is CASSLASIGSGRAGEQYF. The CDR3 DNA is TGTGCCAGCAGCCTGGCCTCGATTGGTAGCGGGAGGGCTGGCGAGCAGTACTTC.

This clonotype showed up many times. The rearrangement uses TRBV12-3 or TRBV12-4 and TRBJ2-1; D possibly uses TRBD1 or TRBD2 (5 bases each). The V end was cut by 6 bases, the J end by 4 bases, with 13 bases between. There are 14 residues in the CDR3. The CDR3 DNA reads as TGTGCCAGCAGCCACGGGACCCAATACAATGAGCAGTTCTTC. It is translated as CASSHGTQYNEQFF.

Many counts were recorded for this clonotype. This chain links TRBV20-1 with TRBJ2-5, with 9 bases aligning to TRBD2. This CDR3 has 13 residues. J was trimmed by 2 bases and V by 7 bases; bases with no gene match: 5. The germline CDR1 and CDR2 sequences are DFQATT and SNEGSKA (reference sequence). The CDR3 is CSVIGLAQETQYF. Written as DNA, the CDR3 is TGCAGTGTCATAGGACTAGCGCAAGAGACCCAGTACTTC.

This clonotype occurred many times. The chain recombines TRBV20-1 with TRBJ2-7; 11 positions match TRBD1. Germline CDR1 is DFQATT and CDR2 is SNEGSKA (reference sequence). The CDR3 spans 15 residues. The J segment lost 0 bases and the V segment lost 3 bases, leaving 4 bases of the junction unmatched. Written as DNA, the CDR3 is TGCAGTGCTAGCATCGGGACAGGGGGCTCCTACGAGCAGTACTTC. Its translation is CSASIGTGGSYEQYF.

As for this clonotype: A much larger clone sits a single nucleotide away, making a read error possible. The V call is TRBV9, the J call TRBJ1-2; possible D gene TRBD1, 6 bases. Germline V gene lookup returns CDR1 SGDLS and CDR2 YYNGEE. This CDR3 has 15 amino acids. CDR3 DNA: TGTGTCAGCAGCGTAGCTCCGACAGGAGGCTATGGCTACACCTTC. This gives the protein CVSSVAPTGGYGYTF.

Many counts were recorded for this clonotype. The chain recombines TRBV12-3 or TRBV12-4 with TRBJ2-1, with 10 bases identical to TRBD2. This CDR3 spans 15 amino acids. After removal of 5 bases from V and 2 bases from J, the junction contained 3 bases not matched to a gene. The DNA for the CDR3 is TGTGCCAGCAGTCCGACTAGCGGGCCCTACAATGAGCAGTTCTTC. This codes for CASSPTSGPYNEQFF.

This clonotype showed up many times. The gene calls are TRBV5-5 and TRBJ2-7, with 8 bases fitting TRBD1. Trimming cost V 4 bases and J 0 bases; bases outside gene matches: 3. The CDR3 spans 14 residues. Germline CDR1 SGHKS, CDR2 YYEKEE (reference sequence). The CDR3 here is CASSRDRPSYEQYF. CDR3 DNA: TGTGCCAGCAGCCGGGACAGGCCCTCCTACGAGCAGTACTTC. The whole variable domain, remainder taken from reference TRBV5-5 and TRBJ2-7, is DAGVTQSPTHLIKTRGQQVTLRCSPISGHKSVSWYQQVLGQGPQFIFQYYEKEERGRGNFPDRFSARQFPNYSSELNVNALLLGDSALYLCASSRDRPSYEQYFGPGTRLTVT.

This clonotype was observed at least ten times. J is TRBJ1-1 and V is TRBV7-2; no reliable D call. The length of the CDR3 is 14 residues. From germline, CDR1 is SGHTA and CDR2 FQGNSA. V dropped 3 bases and J dropped 2 bases, with 10 bases sitting between them. CDR3 nucleotides: TGTGCCAGCAGCTTTGATCTGATTAACACTGAAGCTTTCTTT. Its protein is CASSFDLINTEAFF.